This T cell receptor (beta chain) is drawn from a study of human T cells and chemical hapten exposure. General study findings and limits: Relative to controls, expanded TCRs formed significantly more large CDR3 similarity clusters.

The library gave individual cDNA molecules unique molecular identifiers. TCRdb analysed the RACE reads with MiXCR anew, one entry per CDR3 protein. Found here are around 100,000 distinct CDR3 sequences, approximately 10% of them singletons; the top ten hold 3% to 4%. CDR3 length equals 13 residues. Per germline, CDR1 MNHEY and CDR2 SMNVEV (reference sequence). J was trimmed by 4 bases and V by 5 bases; bases with no gene match: 4. At least ten counts were recorded for this clonotype. The antigen is undetermined. Time point in this sample: patch test 1, 2 weeks after DPC sensitization. Treatment given: therapeutic diphenylcyclopropenone sensitization with weekly scalp DPC.

The source of this sequence is a woman aged 40 to 55 with alopecia areata. Some clones in this sample may be carry-over from other donors' samples. Sample: whole blood, taken in connection with sensitization to the hapten diphenylcyclopropenone (DPC). The chain uses TRBV27 and TRBJ2-7; the match to TRBD2 covers 8 bases. The DNA of the CDR3 is TGTGCCAGCAGTCCAGGCGGGGGGTACGAGCAGTACTTC. Amino acids: CASSPGGGYEQYF.